One sample yielded the 6 T cell receptor beta chains listed below, sequenced in a study of blood T cells in healthy people across ages. Next came a second PCR, run for roughly 6 to 11 cycles, which used a sample-barcoded 5' primer along with a J-beta primer mix. TCRdb re-derived calls from the 5' RACE reads in MiXCR, one entry per CDR3 protein. The sample holds fewer than 2 million distinct CDR3 sequences; 30% to 40% are singletons and the top ten take roughly 24%. Sequenced sample: blood. The receptors stem from a human donor in good health.

This clonotype has only a few counts. The chain recombines TRBV6-2 or TRBV6-3 with TRBJ1-4; D is unresolved. Trimming took 7 bases from V and 8 from J, leaving 17 bases between them. CDR1 is MNHEY, CDR2 SVGEGT, per germline. The CDR3 extends over 14 amino acids. The CDR3 region has the DNA TGTGCCAGCAATCACCACGTGGTAGGAGAAAAACTGTTTTTT. Its translation is CASNHHVVGEKLFF.

Regarding this clonotype: It may be a read error: a sequence one base away is much more abundant. V and J are TRBV4-2 and TRBJ2-7; D uncertain. The CDR3 has 13 amino acids. Trimming removed 1 base at V and 4 bases at J, with 8 bases between. The germline V gene has CDR1 LGHNA and CDR2 YNFKEQ. The CDR3 nucleotides read TGTGCCAGCAGCCAAGGGAACCGATACGAGCAGTACTTC. Translation gives CASSQGNRYEQYF.

The chain links TRBV7-9 to TRBJ2-7; D is ambiguous. V gave up 1 base and J gave up 6 bases, with 7 bases separating them. The CDR3 has 12 residues. CDR1 is SEHNR and CDR2 is FQNEAQ in the germline V gene (reference sequence). CDR3 sequence: CASSLEVSEQYF. In DNA, the CDR3 is TGTGCCAGCAGCTTAGAGGTCAGCGAGCAGTACTTC.

This clonotype was detected ten times or more. This rearrangement joins TRBV29-1 to TRBJ1-2, with 9 bases fitting TRBD1. The CDR3 has 14 amino acids. The ends lost 6 bases at V and 4 bases at J; junction bases unmatched: 9. Germline values: CDR1 SQVTM, CDR2 ANQGSEA. CDR3: CSVDTGGSGYGYTF. The CDR3 DNA sequence: TGCAGCGTCGACACAGGGGGCTCAGGCTATGGCTACACCTTC. The full variable domain, completed using reference TRBV29-1 and TRBJ1-2, is SAVISQKPSRDICQRGTSLTIQCQVDSQVTMMFWYRQQPGQSLTLIATANQGSEATYESGFVIDKFPISRPNLTFSTLTVSNMSPEDSSIYLCSVDTGGSGYGYTFGSGTRLTVV.

Only one count was recorded for this clonotype. This chain links TRBV5-1 with TRBJ1-2; D uncertain. V dropped 1 base and J dropped 2 bases, with 9 bases sitting between them. The germline CDR1 and CDR2 sequences are SGHRS and YFSETQ. CDR3 length: 14 residues. CDR3 in amino acids: CASSLWEENYGYTF. The CDR3 DNA follows: TGCGCCAGCAGCTTGTGGGAGGAGAACTATGGCTACACCTTC. Together with reference TRBV5-1 and TRBJ1-2, the CDR3 gives the full variable domain: KAGVTQTPRYLIKTRGQQVTLSCSPISGHRSVSWYQQTPGQGLQFLFEYFSETQRNKGNFPGRFSGRQFSNSRSEMNVSTLELGDSALYLCASSLWEENYGYTFGSGTRLTVV.

This clonotype was recorded a few times. J is TRBJ1-1 and V is TRBV5-6, with no clear D. Germline V lookup: CDR1 SGHDT, CDR2 YYEEEE. Trimming removed 0 bases from V and 5 bases from J, with 8 bases in between. The CDR3 extends over 13 amino acids. The CDR3 nucleotides read TGTGCCAGCAGCTTGGTTTCACAGACTGAAGCTTTCTTT. It encodes CASSLVSQTEAFF.